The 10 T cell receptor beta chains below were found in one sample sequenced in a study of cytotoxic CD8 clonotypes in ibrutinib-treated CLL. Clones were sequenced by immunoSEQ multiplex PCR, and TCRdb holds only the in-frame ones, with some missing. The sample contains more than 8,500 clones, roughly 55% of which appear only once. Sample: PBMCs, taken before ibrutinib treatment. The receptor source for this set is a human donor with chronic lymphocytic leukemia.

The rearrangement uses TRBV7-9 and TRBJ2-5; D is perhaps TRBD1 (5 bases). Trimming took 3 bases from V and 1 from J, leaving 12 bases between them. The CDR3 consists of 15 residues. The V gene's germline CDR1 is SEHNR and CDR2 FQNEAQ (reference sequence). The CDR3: CASSLGWGSQETQYF. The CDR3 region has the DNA TGTGCCAGCAGCTTGGGTTGGGGCAGCCAAGAGACCCAGTACTTC.

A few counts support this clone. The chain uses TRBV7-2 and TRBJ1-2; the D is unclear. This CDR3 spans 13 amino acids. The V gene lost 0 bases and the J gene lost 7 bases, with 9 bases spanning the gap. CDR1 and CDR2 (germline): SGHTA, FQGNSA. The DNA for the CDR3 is TGTGCCAGCAGCTTAGCGAAAATGAGTGGCTACACCTTC. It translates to CASSLAKMSGYTF.

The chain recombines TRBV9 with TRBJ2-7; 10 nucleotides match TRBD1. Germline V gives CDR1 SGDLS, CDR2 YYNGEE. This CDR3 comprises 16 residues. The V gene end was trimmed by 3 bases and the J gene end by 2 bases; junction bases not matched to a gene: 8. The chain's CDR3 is CASSALGQGTPYEQYF. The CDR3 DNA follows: TGTGCCAGCAGCGCCCTGGGACAGGGGACCCCCTACGAGCAGTACTTC.

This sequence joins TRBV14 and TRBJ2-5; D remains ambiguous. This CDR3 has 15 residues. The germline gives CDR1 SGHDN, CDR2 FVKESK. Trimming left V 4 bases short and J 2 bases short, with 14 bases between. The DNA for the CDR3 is TGTGCCAGCAGCCTGATTCTGGGCAGGCAAGAGACCCAGTACTTC. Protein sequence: CASSLILGRQETQYF.

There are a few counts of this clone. For the CDR3, the DNA is TGTGCCAGCAGTTCATACACAGATACGCAGTATTTT. It specifies CASSSYTDTQYF. The chain joins TRBV6-5 to TRBJ2-3; no clear D gene. CDR3 size: 12 residues. Per the germline V gene, CDR1 is MNHEY and CDR2 is SVGAGI. V was clipped by 4 bases and J by 2 bases, with 4 bases between them.

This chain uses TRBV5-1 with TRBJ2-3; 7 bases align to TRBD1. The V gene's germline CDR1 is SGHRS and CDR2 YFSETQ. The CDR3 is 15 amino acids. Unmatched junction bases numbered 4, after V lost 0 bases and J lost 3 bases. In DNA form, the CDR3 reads TGCGCCAGCAGCTTGGAGGGGGCATGGACAGATACGCAGTATTTT. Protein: CASSLEGAWTDTQYF.

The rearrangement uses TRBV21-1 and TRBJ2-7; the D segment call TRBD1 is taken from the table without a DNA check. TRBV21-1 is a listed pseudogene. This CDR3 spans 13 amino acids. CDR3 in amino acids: CASTRDREHEQYF. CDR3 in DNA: TGTGCCAGCACCAGGGACAGGGAACACGAGCAGTACTTC.

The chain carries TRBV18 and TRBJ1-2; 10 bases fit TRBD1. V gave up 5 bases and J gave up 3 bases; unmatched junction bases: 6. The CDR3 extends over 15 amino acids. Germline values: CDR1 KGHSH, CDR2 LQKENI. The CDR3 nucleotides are TGTGCCAGCTCAGTCCGACAGGGGGCGGACTATGGCTACACCTTC. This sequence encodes CASSVRQGADYGYTF.

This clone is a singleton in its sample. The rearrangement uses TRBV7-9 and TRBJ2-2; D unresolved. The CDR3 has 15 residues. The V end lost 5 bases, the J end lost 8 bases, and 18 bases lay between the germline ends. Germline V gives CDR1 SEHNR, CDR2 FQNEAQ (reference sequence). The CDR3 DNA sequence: TGTGCCAGCAGCCTCCCGTCAATACAGTCAGGGGAGCTGTTTTTT. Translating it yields CASSLPSIQSGELFF.

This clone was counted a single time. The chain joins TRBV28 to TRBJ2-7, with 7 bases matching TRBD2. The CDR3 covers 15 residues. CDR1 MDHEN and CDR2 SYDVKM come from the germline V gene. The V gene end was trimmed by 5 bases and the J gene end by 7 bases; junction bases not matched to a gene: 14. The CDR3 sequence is CASSRPEGGAHEQYF. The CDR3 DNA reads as TGTGCCAGCAGTCGCCCCGAGGGAGGGGCGCATGAGCAGTACTTC.